The 32 T cell receptor beta chains given below trace back to one sample, sequenced in a study of CXCR3-negative and CXCR3-positive naive CD8 T cells. The method, 5' RACE with UMI labels, was used to prepare the TRB cDNA libraries. For each CDR3 protein, TCRdb gives one entry from its re-call of the 5' RACE reads, without DNA. The record lists 100,000 to 150,000 distinct CDR3 sequences, of which the ten most abundant hold approximately 0.51%. Sequencing was performed on naive CXCR3- CD8+ T cells from blood. Subset defined: CD45RO-CCR7+CD27+CD95- naive CD8+ T cells lacking CXCR3 (TNR3-). These receptor sequences come from a human donor in good health. Some clones in this sample may be carry-over from other donors' samples.

The rearrangement joins TRBV27 to TRBJ1-5; TCRdb's D call of TRBD1 is untestable without DNA. Germline CDR1 MNHEY, CDR2 SMNVEV (reference sequence). The CDR3 loop spans 15 amino acids. The CDR3: CASRTGTVSNQPQHF.

The V gene is TRBV4-3, the J gene TRBJ2-7; as DNA is missing, the TRBD1 call by TCRdb cannot be tested. This CDR3 is built from 14 residues. Germline CDR1 LGHNA, CDR2 YSLEER. CDR3 region: CTSSHGTGGFEQYF.

The chain recombines TRBV5-1 with TRBJ2-7; absent DNA, TCRdb's TRBD1 call cannot be checked. The CDR3 has 15 amino acids. Germline CDR1 is SGHRS and CDR2 is YFSETQ. The CDR3 loop reads CASSPARGPSYEQYF.

The chain recombines TRBV12-3 or TRBV12-4 with TRBJ2-7; no DNA is available, so the TRBD2 call from TCRdb remains unchecked. This CDR3 comprises 15 residues. The CDR3 sequence is CASSLGVAGVYEQYF.

CDR3 residues: CASSPKTGYEQYF. V gene TRBV28 combines with J gene TRBJ2-7; TCRdb indicates TRBD1, and absent DNA this call remains unverified. Germline V CDR1 and CDR2: MDHEN, SYDVKM. This CDR3 spans 13 amino acids.

This sequence joins TRBV20-1 and TRBJ2-7. This CDR3 has 15 amino acids. Germline CDR1 DFQATT, CDR2 SNEGSKA (reference sequence). CDR3 sequence reads: CSARDRSKWAYEQYF.

The rearrangement joins TRBV5-5 to TRBJ2-2; checking the TCRdb D call of TRBD1 is not possible without DNA. The CDR3 covers 17 residues. CDR1 is SGHKS, CDR2 YYEKEE, per germline (reference sequence). The chain's CDR3 is CASSQHFSGEWAGELFF.

The rearrangement uses TRBV29-1 and TRBJ2-1; TCRdb's assignment of TRBD2 cannot be checked, as there is no DNA. The CDR3 is 13 residues long. Germline CDR1 and CDR2: SQVTM and ANQGSEA. The CDR3 sequence: CSVLAVGYNEQFF.

The chain carries TRBV12-3 or TRBV12-4 and TRBJ2-1; the D call from TCRdb, TRBD1, cannot be confirmed without DNA. The CDR3 runs 13 residues. CDR3 amino acids: CASIVGGTNEQFF.

J is TRBJ2-1 and V is TRBV7-9; the TCRdb call, TRBD1, lacks DNA for checking. The CDR3 contains 15 residues. CDR1 SEHNR and CDR2 FQNEAQ come from the germline V gene (reference sequence). The chain's CDR3 is CASSEPTGVGNEQFF. Combining the CDR3 with reference TRBV7-9 and TRBJ2-1 gives the whole variable domain DTGVSQNPRHKITKRGQNVTFRCDPISEHNRLYWYRQTLGQGPEFLTYFQNEAQLEKSRLLSDRFSAERPKGSFSTLEIQRTEQGDSAMYLCASSEPTGVGNEQFFGPGTRLTVL.

The V call is TRBV15, the J call TRBJ2-1; TCRdb reports TRBD1, a call that lacks DNA to check it against. Germline V gives CDR1 LNHNV, CDR2 YYDKDF (reference sequence). The CDR3 extends over 13 amino acids. The CDR3 region is CATSVSRDNEQFF.

This rearrangement joins TRBV7-2 to TRBJ2-2; checking the TCRdb D call of TRBD1 is not possible without DNA. Germline CDR1 SGHTA, CDR2 FQGNSA. The length of the CDR3 is 16 residues. Here the CDR3 reads CASSTGPWSNTGELFF.

The chain employs TRBV12-3 or TRBV12-4 and TRBJ1-5; the D call of TRBD1 rests on TCRdb alone, since no DNA is present to check it. The CDR3 is 15 residues long. The CDR3 sequence is CASSRDRARNQPQHF.

This rearrangement joins TRBV29-1 to TRBJ2-1. Germline assignment: CDR1 SQVTM and CDR2 ANQGSEA. The CDR3 extends over 13 amino acids. The CDR3: CSARGTPDNEQFF.

The V call is TRBV20-1, the J call TRBJ2-1; TCRdb picks TRBD2, but there is no DNA to check that call. The CDR3 sequence is 15 residues long. Germline V CDR1 and CDR2: DFQATT, SNEGSKA (reference sequence). Here the CDR3 reads CSALPRLALYNEQFF.

This sequence joins TRBV12-3 or TRBV12-4 and TRBJ1-1; TCRdb returns TRBD1, unconfirmable since there is no DNA. This CDR3 contains 15 residues. This CDR3 reads CASRPGGTGRGKAFF.

V gene TRBV7-9 combines with J gene TRBJ2-7; TCRdb gives TRBD1 as the D gene, but with no DNA this cannot be confirmed. Per the germline V gene, CDR1 is SEHNR and CDR2 is FQNEAQ (reference sequence). This CDR3 region has 16 residues. This chain's CDR3 is CASSSPQQGNRYEQYF.

The rearrangement links TRBV11-2 to TRBJ2-7. The CDR3 has 13 residues. CDR1 and CDR2 (germline): SGHAT, FQNNGV. The chain's CDR3 is CASSLVQSYEQYF.

This chain joins TRBV10-3 and TRBJ2-7; TCRdb's D gene call, TRBD1, goes unchecked for lack of DNA. The length of the CDR3 is 17 residues. Germline CDR1 reads ENHRY; CDR2 reads SYGVKD. CDR3 sequence reads: CAISESNFQGISYEQYF.

This chain joins TRBV28 and TRBJ1-2. The CDR3 covers 13 residues. The V gene's germline CDR1 is MDHEN and CDR2 SYDVKM. The CDR3 sequence: CASSLERADGYTF.

This chain uses TRBV7-2 with TRBJ2-5; TCRdb designates TRBD1, a call that cannot be tested without DNA. The CDR3 has 19 residues. In germline, CDR1 is SGHTA, CDR2 FQGNSA. The CDR3 spells CASSPLYGDRYPFVETQYF.

The J gene is TRBJ2-7, the V gene TRBV3-1; TCRdb selects TRBD1, and the lack of DNA leaves this call unchecked. The CDR3 sequence is 12 residues long. Germline loops: CDR1 LGHDT, CDR2 YNNKEL (reference sequence). The CDR3 loop is CASSQQGYEQYF.

The chain uses TRBV7-3 and TRBJ2-3; the D call from TCRdb, TRBD1, cannot be confirmed without DNA. This CDR3 is built from 15 residues. Germline V lookup: CDR1 SGHTA, CDR2 FQGTGA. The CDR3 sequence: CASSLIGTGTDTQYF.

This chain connects TRBV21-1 to TRBJ2-1; TCRdb's assignment of TRBD2 cannot be checked, as there is no DNA. TRBV21-1 is classified as a pseudogene. The CDR3 extends over 16 amino acids. The CDR3 protein is CASSDVAGGIYNEQFF.

V is TRBV12-3 or TRBV12-4 and J is TRBJ2-1; the D call from TCRdb, TRBD1, cannot be confirmed without DNA. The CDR3 contains 16 residues. This CDR3 is CASSSRGQSLLNEQFF.

V and J are TRBV25-1 and TRBJ2-1. CDR3 length: 11 residues. The germline CDR1 and CDR2 sequences are MGHDK and SYGVNS. The chain's CDR3 is CASRVGNEQFF. Based on the CDR3 plus reference TRBV25-1 and TRBJ2-1, the full variable domain is EADIYQTPRYLVIGTGKKITLECSQTMGHDKMYWYQQDPGMELHLIHYSYGVNSTEKGDLSSESTVSRIRTEHFPLTLESARPSHTSQYLCASRVGNEQFFGPGTRLTVL.

The chain links TRBV7-2 to TRBJ2-2; the TRBD2 assignment by TCRdb is unverifiable without DNA. CDR1 is SGHTA and CDR2 is FQGNSA in the germline V gene. The CDR3 extends over 18 amino acids. CDR3 sequence: CASSVRSGLARLTGELFF.

This chain joins TRBV4-2 and TRBJ1-2. Germline lookup yields CDR1 LGHNA and CDR2 YNFKEQ. The CDR3 has 16 residues. CDR3 residues: CASSQDPSVSVYGYTF.

J is TRBJ2-7 and V is TRBV11-3; TCRdb's assignment of TRBD1 cannot be checked, as there is no DNA. In germline, CDR1 is SGHNT, CDR2 YENEEA. The CDR3 covers 15 residues. This CDR3 reads CASSWGDGTLYEQYF.

This chain uses TRBV15 with TRBJ2-1; TCRdb names TRBD2, which stays unverified in the absence of DNA. Germline V gene data show CDR1 as LNHNV and CDR2 as YYDKDF (reference sequence). The CDR3 consists of 18 residues. Here the CDR3 reads CATRPGRRELGYYNEQFF. The entire variable domain, with the rest obtained from reference TRBV15 and TRBJ2-1, is as follows: DAMVIQNPRYQVTQFGKPVTLSCSQTLNHNVMYWYQQKSSQAPKLLFHYYDKDFNNEADTPDNFQSRRPNTSFCFLDIRSPGLGDTAMYLCATRPGRRELGYYNEQFFGPGTRLTVL.

The chain uses TRBV7-2 and TRBJ2-1; with no DNA, the TCRdb D assignment of TRBD2 cannot be verified. The CDR3 covers 19 residues. CDR1 and CDR2 from the germline V gene are SGHTA and FQGNSA. This chain's CDR3 is CASSVGTSGREAPYNEQFF.

This CDR3 is CASSHTTGFLGTYEQYF. The chain employs TRBV4-1 and TRBJ2-7; TCRdb gives TRBD1 as the D gene, but with no DNA this cannot be confirmed. CDR1 and CDR2 (germline): MGHRA, YSYEKL. The CDR3 is 17 amino acids.